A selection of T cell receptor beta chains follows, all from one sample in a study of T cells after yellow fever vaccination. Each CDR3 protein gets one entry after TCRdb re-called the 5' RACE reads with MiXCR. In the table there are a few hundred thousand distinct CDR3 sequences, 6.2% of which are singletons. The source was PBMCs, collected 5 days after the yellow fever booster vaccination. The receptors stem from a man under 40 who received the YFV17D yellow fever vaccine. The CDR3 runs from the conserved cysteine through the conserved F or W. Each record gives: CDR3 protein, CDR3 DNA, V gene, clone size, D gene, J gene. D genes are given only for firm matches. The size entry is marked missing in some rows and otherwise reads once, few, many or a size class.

cdr3_aa: CASSFGRGEGYEQYF; cdr3_nt: TGTGCCAGCAGTTTCGGTCGCGGGGAGGGTTACGAGCAGTACTTC; v_call: TRBV27; clone_size: few; d_call: TRBD2; j_call: TRBJ2-7
cdr3_aa: CASSRLVGTDTQYF; cdr3_nt: TGTGCCAGCAGCCGACTAGTCGGAACAGATACGCAGTATTTT; v_call: TRBV27; clone_size: many; d_call: NA; j_call: TRBJ2-3
cdr3_aa: CASSPGTSGTLGEQFF; cdr3_nt: TGCGCCAGCAGTCCCGGGACTAGCGGAACCCTTGGTGAGCAGTTCTTC; v_call: TRBV5-1; clone_size: NA; d_call: TRBD2; j_call: TRBJ2-1
cdr3_aa: CASSAGLAPYNEQFF; cdr3_nt: TGCGCCAGCAGCGCGGGACTGGCGCCCTACAATGAGCAGTTCTTC; v_call: TRBV5-1; clone_size: NA; d_call: NA; j_call: TRBJ2-1
cdr3_aa: CAVTLSGNYNEQFF; cdr3_nt: TGTGCCGTCACCCTCTCCGGGAATTACAATGAGCAGTTCTTC; v_call: TRBV4-2; clone_size: many; d_call: NA; j_call: TRBJ2-1
cdr3_aa: CASSPGWGLNYEQYF; cdr3_nt: TGTGCCAGCAGTCCTGGGTGGGGGTTAAACTACGAGCAGTACTTC; v_call: TRBV25-1; clone_size: NA; d_call: NA; j_call: TRBJ2-7
cdr3_aa: CASSYSRGLGGKPYEQYF; cdr3_nt: TGTGCCAGCAGTTACTCGAGAGGGTTGGGAGGAAAACCCTACGAGCAGTACTTC; v_call: TRBV6-5; clone_size: NA; d_call: NA; j_call: TRBJ2-7
cdr3_aa: CASSLEEGTGYTGNTIYF; cdr3_nt: TGTGCCAGCAGCTTAGAGGAGGGAACAGGGTACACTGGAAACACCATATATTTT; v_call: TRBV11-2; clone_size: many; d_call: NA; j_call: TRBJ1-3
cdr3_aa: CASSTSDTGELFF; cdr3_nt: TGCGCCAGCAGCACCTCTGATACCGGGGAGCTGTTTTTT; v_call: TRBV5-1; clone_size: many; d_call: NA; j_call: TRBJ2-2
cdr3_aa: CASRQTGGSGADTQYF; cdr3_nt: TGCGCCAGCAGGCAAACAGGAGGCTCGGGAGCAGATACGCAGTATTTT; v_call: TRBV5-1; clone_size: NA; d_call: NA; j_call: TRBJ2-3
cdr3_aa: CASSRGLNEQFF; cdr3_nt: TGTGCCAGCAGCCGGGGGCTCAATGAGCAGTTCTTC; v_call: TRBV7-9; clone_size: many; d_call: NA; j_call: TRBJ2-1
cdr3_aa: CATATGPYEQYF; cdr3_nt: TGTGCCACTGCGACAGGACCCTACGAGCAGTACTTC; v_call: TRBV24-1; clone_size: many; d_call: NA; j_call: TRBJ2-7
cdr3_aa: CASSSPYRDGRNEQFF; cdr3_nt: TGTGCCAGCAGCTCCCCCTACCGGGACGGGCGCAATGAGCAGTTCTTC; v_call: TRBV7-6; clone_size: few; d_call: NA; j_call: TRBJ2-1
cdr3_aa: CASSITGTGEYGYTF; cdr3_nt: TGCGCCAGCAGCATTACCGGGACAGGGGAATATGGCTACACCTTC; v_call: TRBV5-1; clone_size: many; d_call: TRBD1; j_call: TRBJ1-2
cdr3_aa: CASSLSYGLVVLEQYF; cdr3_nt: TGTGCCAGCAGCTTAAGCTACGGACTAGTCGTGTTGGAGCAGTACTTC; v_call: TRBV7-2; clone_size: few; d_call: TRBD2; j_call: TRBJ2-7
cdr3_aa: CASSYIGAEQYF; cdr3_nt: TGTGCCAGCAGCTACATCGGGGCCGAGCAGTACTTC; v_call: TRBV7-9; clone_size: NA; d_call: NA; j_call: TRBJ2-7
cdr3_aa: CAISPGGINTGELFF; cdr3_nt: TGTGCCATCAGCCCGGGGGGGATTAACACCGGGGAGCTGTTTTTT; v_call: TRBV10-3; clone_size: few; d_call: TRBD2; j_call: TRBJ2-2
cdr3_aa: CASSLDGGRQFF; cdr3_nt: TGTGCCAGCAGCTTGGATGGCGGGAGGCAGTTCTTC; v_call: TRBV5-8; clone_size: NA; d_call: TRBD2; j_call: TRBJ2-1
cdr3_aa: CSVLWGGLGELFF; cdr3_nt: TGCAGCGTTCTCTGGGGAGGGCTCGGGGAGCTGTTTTTT; v_call: TRBV29-1; clone_size: NA; d_call: TRBD2; j_call: TRBJ2-2
cdr3_aa: CSASGQGAKNNEQYF; cdr3_nt: TGCAGTGCTAGTGGGCAGGGGGCGAAAAATAACGAGCAGTACTTC; v_call: TRBV20-1; clone_size: many; d_call: TRBD1; j_call: TRBJ2-7
cdr3_aa: CASSPGRETGELFF; cdr3_nt: TGCGCCAGCAGTCCTGGGAGGGAAACCGGGGAGCTGTTTTTT; v_call: TRBV5-1; clone_size: many; d_call: TRBD2; j_call: TRBJ2-2
cdr3_aa: CASSLGTTSSETQYF; cdr3_nt: TGTGCCAGCAGTCTCGGAACCACTAGCTCTGAGACCCAGTACTTC; v_call: TRBV6-5; clone_size: many; d_call: NA; j_call: TRBJ2-5
cdr3_aa: CSAKDSSTDTQYF; cdr3_nt: TGCAGTGCAAAGGACAGTTCCACAGATACGCAGTATTTT; v_call: TRBV20-1; clone_size: NA; d_call: NA; j_call: TRBJ2-3
cdr3_aa: CAISESRGIRSNEQFF; cdr3_nt: TGTGCCATCAGTGAGTCGAGAGGGATCCGTTCCAATGAGCAGTTCTTC; v_call: TRBV10-3; clone_size: NA; d_call: NA; j_call: TRBJ2-1
cdr3_aa: CASSRGQPYEQYF; cdr3_nt: TGTGCCAGCAGTCGGGGACAGCCTTACGAGCAGTACTTC; v_call: TRBV7-2; clone_size: many; d_call: TRBD1; j_call: TRBJ2-7
cdr3_aa: CASSKQGSGYTF; cdr3_nt: TGTGCCAGCAGCAAACAGGGTTCCGGCTACACCTTC; v_call: TRBV11-2; clone_size: many; d_call: NA; j_call: TRBJ1-2
cdr3_aa: CASSPPFGSSYNEQFF; cdr3_nt: TGTGCCAGCTCACCACCGTTCGGGAGCTCCTACAATGAGCAGTTCTTC; v_call: TRBV18; clone_size: few; d_call: NA; j_call: TRBJ2-1
cdr3_aa: CASSLAYYSNQPQHF; cdr3_nt: TGTGCCAGCAGCTTAGCTTATTATAGCAATCAGCCCCAGCATTTT; v_call: TRBV7-2; clone_size: many; d_call: NA; j_call: TRBJ1-5
cdr3_aa: CASSSPNSYEQYF; cdr3_nt: TGCGCCAGCAGCTCCCCAAACTCCTACGAGCAGTACTTC; v_call: TRBV5-1; clone_size: many; d_call: NA; j_call: TRBJ2-7
cdr3_aa: CASSPLPGGGYTF; cdr3_nt: TGTGCTAGCAGCCCCCTGCCGGGAGGAGGCTACACCTTC; v_call: TRBV7-7; clone_size: NA; d_call: NA; j_call: TRBJ1-2
cdr3_aa: CSVGGGGMPDTQYF; cdr3_nt: TGCAGCGTTGGCGGAGGGGGCATGCCAGATACGCAGTATTTT; v_call: TRBV29-1; clone_size: NA; d_call: NA; j_call: TRBJ2-3
cdr3_aa: CASSPGAGAFNEQFF; cdr3_nt: TGTGCCAGCTCACCGGGAGCGGGAGCGTTCAATGAGCAGTTCTTC; v_call: TRBV18; clone_size: many; d_call: TRBD2; j_call: TRBJ2-1
cdr3_aa: CASVDSGSYQETQYF; cdr3_nt: TGTGCCAGCGTTGATAGCGGCTCGTACCAAGAGACCCAGTACTTC; v_call: TRBV3-1; clone_size: NA; d_call: NA; j_call: TRBJ2-5
cdr3_aa: CASSIRASSINEQFF; cdr3_nt: TGTGCCAGTAGTATTCGCGCATCTAGCATCAATGAGCAGTTCTTC; v_call: TRBV19; clone_size: NA; d_call: NA; j_call: TRBJ2-1
cdr3_aa: CASSQGGGIPGVNQPQHF; cdr3_nt: TGTGCCAGCAGCCAAGGTGGAGGGATTCCGGGTGTCAATCAGCCCCAGCATTTT; v_call: TRBV3-1; clone_size: NA; d_call: NA; j_call: TRBJ1-5
cdr3_aa: CSAWEGAANNQPQHF; cdr3_nt: TGCAGTGCTTGGGAGGGGGCAGCGAACAATCAGCCCCAGCATTTT; v_call: TRBV20-1; clone_size: few; d_call: TRBD1; j_call: TRBJ1-5
cdr3_aa: CASRPWGQEDGYTF; cdr3_nt: TGTGCCAGCAGGCCATGGGGACAGGAGGATGGCTACACCTTC; v_call: TRBV6-1; clone_size: few; d_call: TRBD1; j_call: TRBJ1-2
cdr3_aa: CASSPPGGRYEQYF; cdr3_nt: TGTGCCAGCAGCCCTCCTGGGGGGCGTTACGAGCAGTACTTC; v_call: TRBV7-9; clone_size: many; d_call: NA; j_call: TRBJ2-7
cdr3_aa: CSAQDWGSAKNIQYF; cdr3_nt: TGCAGTGCGCAAGATTGGGGTTCGGCCAAAAACATTCAGTACTTC; v_call: TRBV20-1; clone_size: many; d_call: NA; j_call: TRBJ2-4
cdr3_aa: CASSLGQGQPEAFF; cdr3_nt: TGTGCCAGCAGCTTAGGACAGGGGCAGCCTGAAGCTTTCTTT; v_call: TRBV7-9; clone_size: many; d_call: TRBD1; j_call: TRBJ1-1
cdr3_aa: CASSNPTGGPTGELFF; cdr3_nt: TGTGCCAGCAGTAACCCGACGGGAGGGCCGACCGGGGAGCTGTTTTTT; v_call: TRBV6-2/TRBV6-3; clone_size: NA; d_call: TRBD2; j_call: TRBJ2-2
cdr3_aa: CSVGTMPSYEQYF; cdr3_nt: TGCAGTGTCGGGACGATGCCATCCTACGAGCAGTACTTC; v_call: TRBV20-1; clone_size: few; d_call: NA; j_call: TRBJ2-7
cdr3_aa: CASSVAAGVRSTDTQYF; cdr3_nt: TGTGCCAGCAGCGTAGCAGCGGGAGTTAGGAGCACAGATACGCAGTATTTT; v_call: TRBV9; clone_size: few; d_call: TRBD2; j_call: TRBJ2-3
cdr3_aa: CATSDVSLAGGPYTQYF; cdr3_nt: TGTGCCACCAGTGATGTCTCTCTAGCGGGAGGGCCATATACGCAGTATTTT; v_call: TRBV24-1; clone_size: NA; d_call: TRBD2; j_call: TRBJ2-3
cdr3_aa: CASSLGSQPYEQYF; cdr3_nt: TGCGCCAGCAGCCTGGGCAGCCAACCCTACGAGCAGTACTTC; v_call: TRBV5-1; clone_size: NA; d_call: NA; j_call: TRBJ2-7
cdr3_aa: CASSSRTSGREPYEQYF; cdr3_nt: TGTGCCAGCAGTTCGCGGACTAGCGGGAGGGAGCCCTACGAGCAGTACTTC; v_call: TRBV5-4; clone_size: NA; d_call: TRBD2; j_call: TRBJ2-7
cdr3_aa: CASSQVLLSTDTQYF; cdr3_nt: TGCGCCAGCAGCCAAGTACTTCTAAGCACAGATACGCAGTATTTT; v_call: TRBV4-3; clone_size: many; d_call: NA; j_call: TRBJ2-3
cdr3_aa: CASSPRRGNYGYTF; cdr3_nt: TGTGCCAGCTCACCACGTAGGGGAAACTATGGCTACACCTTC; v_call: TRBV18; clone_size: few; d_call: NA; j_call: TRBJ1-2
cdr3_aa: CARGAYEQYF; cdr3_nt: TGTGCGAGGGGCGCCTACGAGCAGTACTTC; v_call: TRBV3-1; clone_size: many; d_call: NA; j_call: TRBJ2-7
cdr3_aa: CASMYRVGGTGELFF; cdr3_nt: TGTGCCAGCATGTACCGGGTCGGTGGGACCGGGGAGCTGTTTTTT; v_call: TRBV6-2/TRBV6-3; clone_size: many; d_call: NA; j_call: TRBJ2-2
cdr3_aa: CASSSEAYQPQHF; cdr3_nt: TGTGCCAGCAGTTCGGAGGCGTATCAGCCCCAGCATTTT; v_call: TRBV12-3/TRBV12-4; clone_size: few; d_call: NA; j_call: TRBJ1-5
cdr3_aa: CASSLGTSYNEQFF; cdr3_nt: TGTGCCAGCAGCTTGGGGACTAGTTACAATGAGCAGTTCTTC; v_call: TRBV5-8; clone_size: many; d_call: TRBD2; j_call: TRBJ2-1
cdr3_aa: CASSSAGTSRAYNEQFF; cdr3_nt: TGTGCCAGCAGTTCAGCGGGAACTTCACGAGCCTACAATGAGCAGTTCTTC; v_call: TRBV12-3/TRBV12-4; clone_size: few; d_call: TRBD2; j_call: TRBJ2-1
cdr3_aa: CASSLRGGYGVEQFF; cdr3_nt: TGTGCCAGCAGCTTAAGGGGGGGATACGGGGTGGAGCAGTTCTTC; v_call: TRBV7-2; clone_size: many; d_call: NA; j_call: TRBJ2-1